This T cell receptor beta chain was found in a study of blood T cell repertoires in COVID-19 (dated by TCRdb to the early 2020s). With respect to the entire study: The collaborator samples originated in the United States, Italy and Spain and spanned the acute and convalescent phases of COVID-19. The samples were drawn from two sources: the first 160 participants of the ongoing ImmuneRACE study, and 1,254 subjects contributed by 6 global collaborators. The material from the prospective study consisted of cDNA or gDNA derived from T cells, B-cell-depleted T cells, or PBMCs. Deeply sampled blood TCRbeta repertoires from subjects exposed to, actively infected with, or recovered from COVID-19 were included in the dataset. A freely available public database, intended as a resource for researchers studying the immune response to SARS-CoV-2, is where the repertoires were released. Nearly every sample came with metadata listing a de-identified subject ID, COVID-19 status, age in years and sex. HLA class I and class II types, where available, came from metadata supplied by the sample provider rather than from assay-based typing.

In the case of this clone: What antigen it recognizes has not been identified. Within one base of it there is no much larger clone, and no base qualities were kept.

CDR1 and CDR2 were assigned from the germline V gene (reference sequence) as SGHNT and YYREEE. V was cut back by 1 base and J by 10 bases, leaving a gap of 11 bases between them. The CDR3 holds 12 amino acids from the cysteine to the phenylalanine. The DNA shown is the 36-base CDR3, in frame from base 1. Another Seattle source contributed samples from volunteer blood donors who had recovered from COVID-19. The collaborating institutions used their own protocols to collect whole blood in K2EDTA tubes. For TCRbeta analysis, collaborators shipped samples as frozen whole blood, isolated PBMCs, or DNA extracted from either of those sample types. General study outcomes and caveats: Clinical and demographic metadata were provided uncurated, with the amount varying by source and participant.

TCRbeta CDR3 regions were amplified from genomic DNA using the immunoSEQ Assay, a bias-controlled multiplex PCR. In the source study's methods: Nucleated cell counts per sample were estimated from amplification of reference gene primers within the assay. To quantify the absolute abundance of each unique TCRbeta CDR3 rearrangement, sequence reads were collapsed and filtered. For each sample, productive Simpson clonality was calculated as the square root of Simpson's diversity index across productive rearrangements. TCRdb took over this immuneACCESS table, retaining in-frame rearrangements with V and J assigned. Such tables are incomplete; in checked studies, under half of the missing clones stem from an unresolved V gene, and the remainder is unexplained. V and J calls and clone size are given by that table; D and trimming were obtained from the DNA. This sample gives approximately 260,000 clones in total; 85% to 90% of them show up just once. In total, the top ten clones hold 4% to 5% of the sample.

The specimen sequenced was peripheral blood. The chain was built from TRBV5-4 and TRBJ1-2, with a weak D call of TRBD1 (6 bases match). This TCR was recovered from a woman in her thirties or forties who had recovered from COVID-19. Here is the DNA: TGTGCCAGCAGCTTGAGGGGGTCGGCCTACACCTTC. The translation is CASSLRGSAYTF. With all but the CDR3 taken from the reference TRBV5-4 and TRBJ1-2 genes, the full variable domain is: ETGVTQSPTHLIKTRGQQVTLRCSSQSGHNTVSWYQQALGQGPQFIFQYYREEENGRGNFPPRFSGLQFPNYSSELNVNALELDDSALYLCASSLRGSAYTFGSGTRLTVV.